This TCR beta chain originates from a study of blood T cells in healthy people across ages. As for this clonotype: What it binds is unknown.

Combining a sample-barcoded 5' primer with a J-beta primer mix, a second PCR ran for roughly 6 to 12 cycles. TCRdb analysed the 5' RACE reads with MiXCR anew, one entry per CDR3 protein. The sample holds about 970,000 distinct CDR3 sequences; 51% are singletons and the top ten take about a fifth. The length of the CDR3 is 18 residues. The germline gives CDR1 SGHTA, CDR2 FQGNSA. Trimming at V came to 5 bases and at J to 2 bases, leaving 15 bases not matched to a gene. Study observations and caveats: Significant beta diversity loss was already apparent by age roughly 40, declining roughly linearly. Those diversity estimates obtained from one million T cells were thought to be underestimates.

This sequence was found in a woman aged 60 to 75 in good health. Source material: blood. The V gene is TRBV7-2, the J gene TRBJ2-5; the match to TRBD2 covers 9 bases. The CDR3: CASSLRGRGGPSQETQYF. CDR3 coding DNA: TGTGCCAGCAGCCTCCGCGGGAGGGGAGGTCCCTCTCAAGAGACCCAGTACTTC.